This T cell receptor (beta chain) was recovered during a study of T cell responses to AZD1222 COVID-19 vaccine (dated by TCRdb to 2020 to 2022). With regard to the full study: AZD1222 recipients whose second dose came at about 4 weeks and those whose second dose came at about 12 weeks were combined into one group, since spike-specific TCR depth and breadth did not differ between the two schedules. Trial participants were enrolled into age subgroups of 18-55, 56-69 and 70-plus years, which contained about 160, 30 and 59 TCR-sequenced participants, respectively. TCR sequencing was performed for roughly 240 trial participants, of whom 200 to 220 were given two doses of AZD1222 and around 25 were given two doses of MenACWY control vaccine. Findings and caveats that apply to the study as a whole: The 56-69-year group was small, and its depth increase did not reach significance, likely because of low power. A significant rise in spike-specific TCR breadth and depth was observed after two AZD1222 doses relative to day 0 and relative to MenACWY recipients. Nearly half of unique spike-specific TCRs reportedly recognized epitopes outside regions mutated in the B.1.351 and B.1.1.7 variants. Only five to seven AZD1222 recipients were SARS-CoV-2 seropositive at baseline, limiting conclusions about previously exposed vaccinees. Because no samples from the day 14 peak response were available, repertoires could be characterized only after the peak T cell response. Vaccine-associated CD4 TCRs spanned the whole spike protein, with dominant responses in regions 160-218 and 743-854. Participants were mostly white British and included more females than males, and it was suggested by the authors that clonal diversity may have been underestimated.

The CDR3 regions of human TCRbeta chains were subjected to immunosequencing. Per the source publication's procedure: Repertoire TCRs were matched against a reference library of SARS-CoV-2-specific TCRs generated with the MIRA antigen-specificity platform. Breadth meant the fraction of unique TCRs that were SARS-CoV-2-associated, whereas depth meant the fraction of total T cells that were SARS-CoV-2-associated. Using the MIRA data, each spike-specific TCR was assigned both to the spike region to which the TCR was reactive and to a CD4 or CD8 class. Log10-transformed breadth and depth values were compared by one-way ANOVA with Sidak's multiple comparisons tests. This is the immuneACCESS table as TCRdb keeps it, with only in-frame sequences that have V and J called. A part of the clones is gone; compared with another copy, unresolved V genes explain less than half, and the rest is unexplained. V and J calls and clone size are as listed in that table; D and trimming were resolved from the DNA. This sample comprises tens of thousands of clones, roughly nine tenths of them detected only once. Of the sample, about 7% is held by the ten largest clones.

About this clone itself: What this receptor recognizes is not known. Base quality data are lacking; no much larger clone is found one base away.

In light of the paper, this sample's time point label describes: baseline before first vaccination. Vaccinee samples came from UK trials COV001 and COV002, including a single-blind randomized controlled phase 2/3 trial of AZD1222 (ChAdOx1 nCoV-19) in healthy adults. Trial participant PBMC samples were collected at day 0 and day 28 after the second dose for TCRbeta chain sequencing. The CDR3 contains 15 residues, cysteine and phenylalanine counted. Only CDR3 DNA remains: 45 bases, in frame from the first base. Per the germline V gene (reference sequence), LGHDT is the CDR1 and YNNKEL is the CDR2. V has 1 base trimmed and J has 3 bases trimmed; junction bases matching no gene number 4.

The rearrangement joined TRBV3-1 (or the pseudogene TRBV3-2) to TRBJ2-3, and 7 junction bases match TRBD2. The input for sequencing was peripheral blood, taken on day 0 of AZD1222 vaccination. This receptor was obtained from an adult in good health. CDR3 region: CASSQALAATDTQYF. The nucleotide sequence is given as TGTGCCAGCAGCCAAGCTCTAGCGGCGACAGATACGCAGTATTTT.